This TCR beta chain came from a study of blood T cell repertoires in COVID-19. Background on the study: T cells, B-cell-depleted T cells, or PBMCs provided the cDNA or gDNA that served as material.

Using immunoSEQ multiplex PCR, the repertoire was profiled, and TCRdb retains in-frame clones only, with some absent. The sample holds 150,000 to 200,000 clones, more than 65% seen once. V was cut by 1 base and J by 4 bases, with 8 bases left in between. The CDR3 has 15 residues. CDR1 and CDR2 from the germline V gene are LGHDT and YNNKEL (reference sequence). The clonotype comes from a human donor with acute or convalescent COVID-19. The donor label of this sample is uncertain. The chain has TRBV3-1 (or the pseudogene TRBV3-2) and TRBJ2-6, with D possibly matching TRBD1 (6 bases). The sample taken for sequencing was peripheral blood. CDR3 bases: TGTGCCAGCAGCCAAGTGGGGGCAGGGGCCAACGTCCTGACTTTC. It encodes CASSQVGAGANVLTF.